What follows is one T cell receptor (beta chain) and its context. Its antigen is unknown. Possible read error: a much larger clone is one base away. This specimen comes from a study of blood T cells in healthy people across ages. For the second PCR, which ran for 7 to 11 cycles, a sample-barcoded 5' primer and a J-beta primer mix were used. Paired-end reads containing CDR3 totaled no fewer than 2.5 million for each sample. TCRdb itself ran the 5' RACE reads through MiXCR, one entry per CDR3 protein. The sample yields 700,000 or so distinct CDR3 sequences, approximately 40% seen once. Study-wide findings and caveats: No one knew whether donors had CMV, which possibly confounded expanded clonotype changes. No conclusive comparison of naive versus antigen-experienced cells was possible with unsorted PBMCs. Calculation of diversity from one million T cells yielded estimates considered to be underestimates.

The CDR3 runs to 14 residues. The germline CDR1 and CDR2 sequences are MNHEY and SMNVEV (reference sequence). The receptor was derived from a man at least 80 years old in good health. V gene TRBV27 combines with J gene TRBJ2-1, with 7 bases fitting TRBD1. Sequenced: blood. CDR3 bases: TGTGTCAGCTACGGGACAGCGGATTACCAGGGGCAGTTCTTC. Protein sequence: CVSYGTADYQGQFF.